A selection of T cell receptor beta chains follows, all from one sample in a study of cytomegalovirus exposure and HLA in healthy donors. The data were produced by immunoSEQ multiplex PCR, yet TCRdb's version contains in-frame clones alone and is incomplete. This table holds just over 200,000 clones, under 85% found once. Sequencing input: PBMCs. Receptor source: a man between 50 and 59 years old in good health and CMV-seronegative. Each CDR3 is given with its conserved first and last residue. The D gene is left open where the match is weak. Not every row has a clone size; where given, it reads once, few, many or a size class.

clone size: NA
J gene: TRBJ1-2
D gene: NA
V gene: TRBV2
CDR3 DNA: TGTGCCAGCAGCACCGACAGCCGGTACGAAGGCTACACCTTC
CDR3 protein: CASSTDSRYEGYTF

clone size: few
J gene: TRBJ2-3
D gene: NA
V gene: TRBV6-6
CDR3 DNA: TGTGCCAGCAGTTACTTCGGTATCACAGATACGCAGTATTTT
CDR3 protein: CASSYFGITDTQYF

clone size: NA
J gene: TRBJ1-2
D gene: NA
V gene: TRBV28
CDR3 DNA: TGTGCCAGCAGTTCGCTCCGCCCGATGGTAGTAAACTATGGCTACACCTTC
CDR3 protein: CASSSLRPMVVNYGYTF

clone size: NA
J gene: TRBJ1-1
D gene: NA
V gene: TRBV7-9
CDR3 DNA: TGTGCCAGCGCCATCAGGACTGAAGCTTTCTTT
CDR3 protein: CASAIRTEAFF

clone size: NA
J gene: TRBJ2-4
D gene: NA
V gene: TRBV10-3
CDR3 DNA: TGTGCCATCAGTGATTCGGTAGATTTAGCCAAAAACATTCAGTACTTC
CDR3 protein: CAISDSVDLAKNIQYF

clone size: NA
J gene: TRBJ1-3
D gene: TRBD1
V gene: TRBV5-1
CDR3 DNA: TGCGCCAGCAGCTTATGGACAGGGTCTGGAAACACCATATATTTT
CDR3 protein: CASSLWTGSGNTIYF

clone size: NA
J gene: TRBJ2-1
D gene: NA
V gene: TRBV4-1
CDR3 DNA: TGCGCCAGCAGCCTACCTAATAGCGGAAGAAGCTCCTACAATGAGCAGTTCTTC
CDR3 protein: CASSLPNSGRSSYNEQFF

clone size: NA
J gene: TRBJ2-1
D gene: NA
V gene: TRBV6-1
CDR3 DNA: TGTGCCACCCCTCCACCCGCGGGCCGCCACAATGAGCAGTTCTTC
CDR3 protein: CATPPPAGRHNEQFF

clone size: NA
J gene: TRBJ2-5
D gene: TRBD1
V gene: TRBV7-9
CDR3 DNA: TGTGCCAGCAGCCGACCAGGGGGCCAGGGCCAAGAGACCCAGTACTTC
CDR3 protein: CASSRPGGQGQETQYF

clone size: NA
J gene: TRBJ1-1
D gene: TRBD1
V gene: TRBV5-1
CDR3 DNA: TGCGCCAGCAGCTCGCTCCCGGGACAGGGGGCGGGGGGCACTGAAGCTTTCTTT
CDR3 protein: CASSSLPGQGAGGTEAFF

clone size: NA
J gene: TRBJ1-2
D gene: NA
V gene: TRBV27
CDR3 DNA: TGTGCCAGCAGTCCACGGCAGGGCCTTACCTATGGCTACACCTTC
CDR3 protein: CASSPRQGLTYGYTF

clone size: once
J gene: TRBJ2-2
D gene: NA
V gene: TRBV5-1
CDR3 DNA: TGCGCCAGCTTACAATCATTAACCGGGGAGCTGTTTTTT
CDR3 protein: CASLQSLTGELFF

clone size: NA
J gene: TRBJ2-1
D gene: TRBD2
V gene: TRBV9
CDR3 DNA: TGTGCCAGCAGCCAGACACATAGCGGGAGCTCAGATGAGCAGTTCTTC
CDR3 protein: CASSQTHSGSSDEQFF

clone size: NA
J gene: TRBJ2-1
D gene: NA
V gene: TRBV27
CDR3 DNA: TGTGCCAGCAGTCCCAGCTACAATGAGCAGTTCTTC
CDR3 protein: CASSPSYNEQFF

clone size: NA
J gene: TRBJ2-7
D gene: TRBD2
V gene: TRBV28
CDR3 DNA: TGTGCCAGTCTTACCCGGGAGGGCCACTACGAGCAGTACTTC
CDR3 protein: CASLTREGHYEQYF

clone size: NA
J gene: TRBJ1-5
D gene: TRBD1
V gene: TRBV6-1
CDR3 DNA: TGTGCCAGCAGGGTAGGGGGCTCTCAGCCCCAGCATTTT
CDR3 protein: CASRVGGSQPQHF

clone size: NA
J gene: TRBJ2-7
D gene: NA
V gene: TRBV27
CDR3 DNA: TGTGCCAGCAGTTTAAGCGCGGTAAACGAGCAGTACTTC
CDR3 protein: CASSLSAVNEQYF

clone size: NA
J gene: TRBJ2-7
D gene: TRBD2
V gene: TRBV25-1
CDR3 DNA: TGTGCCAGCAGTGGACTGGCCGGGACTAGCGGGGGTTACTACGAGCAGTACTTC
CDR3 protein: CASSGLAGTSGGYYEQYF

clone size: NA
J gene: TRBJ2-1
D gene: NA
V gene: TRBV7-8
CDR3 DNA: TGTGCCAGCAGCTTAGATTTTCCAAACAAGTTCTCCTACAATGAGCAGTTCTTC
CDR3 protein: CASSLDFPNKFSYNEQFF

clone size: NA
J gene: TRBJ2-1
D gene: NA
V gene: TRBV4-1
CDR3 DNA: TGCGCCAGCAGCCAAGTACTAGGTGCGAGCTCCTACAATGAGCAGTTCTTC
CDR3 protein: CASSQVLGASSYNEQFF

clone size: NA
J gene: TRBJ1-2
D gene: TRBD1
V gene: TRBV5-5
CDR3 DNA: TGTGCCAGCAGCTCTACAGGGACAGGAGGCTACACCTTC
CDR3 protein: CASSSTGTGGYTF

clone size: NA
J gene: TRBJ1-2
D gene: TRBD1
V gene: TRBV10-3
CDR3 DNA: TGTGCCATCAGGGGGGACAGGGGAGAAAATGGCTACACCTTC
CDR3 protein: CAIRGDRGENGYTF

clone size: NA
J gene: TRBJ2-7
D gene: TRBD1
V gene: TRBV28
CDR3 DNA: TGTGCCAGCACAACGACAGGGGGCGTTTACGAGCAGTACTTC
CDR3 protein: CASTTTGGVYEQYF

clone size: NA
J gene: TRBJ2-1
D gene: TRBD2
V gene: TRBV27
CDR3 DNA: TGTGCCAGCAGTCACCCTCAGCGGGAGTCCCACAATGAGCAGTTCTTC
CDR3 protein: CASSHPQRESHNEQFF

clone size: NA
J gene: TRBJ1-1
D gene: TRBD1
V gene: TRBV7-8
CDR3 DNA: TGTGCCAGCAGCTTAGGAGGGCAGGGGGCGATCCTGTACACTGAAGCTTTCTTT
CDR3 protein: CASSLGGQGAILYTEAFF

clone size: NA
J gene: TRBJ2-5
D gene: TRBD2
V gene: TRBV25-1
CDR3 DNA: TGTGCCAGCAGCCCATTCACTAGCGGGGAAGAGACCCAGTACTTC
CDR3 protein: CASSPFTSGEETQYF

clone size: NA
J gene: TRBJ2-7
D gene: NA
V gene: TRBV7-3
CDR3 DNA: TGTGCCAGCAGCCTGAAAGGGAGTTCCCCCTCCTACGAGCAGTACTTC
CDR3 protein: CASSLKGSSPSYEQYF

clone size: NA
J gene: TRBJ2-4
D gene: NA
V gene: TRBV12-5
CDR3 DNA: TGTGCTAGTGGTTTGGGAGGGGAGGCAGCCAAAAACATTCAGTACTTC
CDR3 protein: CASGLGGEAAKNIQYF

clone size: NA
J gene: TRBJ1-2
D gene: NA
V gene: TRBV5-1
CDR3 DNA: TGCGCCAGCAGCCCGACAGTTAACTATGGCTACACCTTC
CDR3 protein: CASSPTVNYGYTF

clone size: NA
J gene: TRBJ1-3
D gene: NA
V gene: TRBV30
CDR3 DNA: TGTGCCTGGAACCCCTACCAACAGGGAAGAAACACCATATATTTT
CDR3 protein: CAWNPYQQGRNTIYF

clone size: NA
J gene: TRBJ1-6
D gene: NA
V gene: TRBV5-1
CDR3 DNA: TGCGCCAGCAGCTTCGGGTCGCCCTCCTATAATTCACCCCTCCACTTT
CDR3 protein: CASSFGSPSYNSPLHF

clone size: NA
J gene: TRBJ2-2
D gene: NA
V gene: TRBV6-1
CDR3 DNA: TGTGCCAGCAGCCGGGACTGGCGGGACACCGGGGAGCTGTTTTTT
CDR3 protein: CASSRDWRDTGELFF

clone size: NA
J gene: TRBJ2-1
D gene: NA
V gene: TRBV5-1
CDR3 DNA: TGCGCCAGCAGCTTGGACAGTACCTACAATGAGCAGTTCTTC
CDR3 protein: CASSLDSTYNEQFF

clone size: NA
J gene: TRBJ1-2
D gene: NA
V gene: TRBV27
CDR3 DNA: TGTGCCAGCAGTTTTAGAGGAGGCTATGGCTACACCTTC
CDR3 protein: CASSFRGGYGYTF

clone size: NA
J gene: TRBJ1-3
D gene: TRBD1
V gene: TRBV18
CDR3 DNA: TGTGCCAGCTCGCCTACAGGGGGCGCGACTGGAAACACCATATATTTT
CDR3 protein: CASSPTGGATGNTIYF

clone size: once
J gene: TRBJ2-7
D gene: TRBD2
V gene: TRBV5-4
CDR3 DNA: TGTGCCAGCAGCTTAGGGGAGGGCCACGAGCAGTACTTC
CDR3 protein: CASSLGEGHEQYF

clone size: NA
J gene: TRBJ2-7
D gene: NA
V gene: TRBV21-1
CDR3 DNA: TGTGCCAGCAGCATACCCCGACTAGCGGTTAGATACGAGCAGTACTTC
CDR3 protein: CASSIPRLAVRYEQYF

clone size: NA
J gene: TRBJ1-5
D gene: NA
V gene: TRBV6-5
CDR3 DNA: TGTGCCAGCAGTTACTCTCAGTCGACATTCCAGCATTTT
CDR3 protein: CASSYSQSTFQHF

clone size: NA
J gene: TRBJ2-2
D gene: NA
V gene: TRBV7-2
CDR3 DNA: TGTGCCAGCAGCTTAGTTTCTGCGTACACCGGGGAGCTGTTTTTT
CDR3 protein: CASSLVSAYTGELFF

clone size: NA
J gene: TRBJ2-2
D gene: TRBD2
V gene: TRBV19
CDR3 DNA: TGTGCCAGTAGTGCCTTGACGGGAGGTAGCACCGGGGAGCTGTTTTTT
CDR3 protein: CASSALTGGSTGELFF

clone size: NA
J gene: TRBJ2-3
D gene: NA
V gene: TRBV6-1
CDR3 DNA: TGTGCCAGCAGTGATACTAGCTCGGATACGCAGTATTTT
CDR3 protein: CASSDTSSDTQYF

clone size: NA
J gene: TRBJ1-6
D gene: TRBD1
V gene: TRBV5-6
CDR3 DNA: TGTGCCAGCAGCTTGGTCTACAGGGGCAAATCACCCCTCCACTTT
CDR3 protein: CASSLVYRGKSPLHF

clone size: NA
J gene: TRBJ1-5
D gene: TRBD1
V gene: TRBV7-2
CDR3 DNA: TGTGCCAGCAGCTTAGTTCATGGACAGGGGAATCAGCCCCAGCATTTT
CDR3 protein: CASSLVHGQGNQPQHF

clone size: once
J gene: TRBJ1-2
D gene: TRBD1
V gene: TRBV28
CDR3 DNA: TGTGCCAGCGGAATCCAGGGACAGAATTCCTATGGCTACACCTTC
CDR3 protein: CASGIQGQNSYGYTF

clone size: NA
J gene: TRBJ1-3
D gene: TRBD1
V gene: TRBV18
CDR3 DNA: TGTGCCAGCTCACAGACAGGGGGGGCCTCTGGAAACACCATATATTTT
CDR3 protein: CASSQTGGASGNTIYF

clone size: NA
J gene: TRBJ1-6
D gene: NA
V gene: TRBV30
CDR3 DNA: TGTGCCTGGAGTTCTCCTCGTGGGGGGAGCTCCTATAATTCACCCCTCCACTTT
CDR3 protein: CAWSSPRGGSSYNSPLHF

clone size: NA
J gene: TRBJ1-5
D gene: TRBD1
V gene: TRBV28
CDR3 DNA: TGTGCCAGCTTGGACAGGGCCATTACTTATAGCAATCAGCCCCAGCATTTT
CDR3 protein: CASLDRAITYSNQPQHF

clone size: NA
J gene: TRBJ2-7
D gene: TRBD2
V gene: TRBV6-6
CDR3 DNA: TGTGCCAGCATGGGGGGGTCCTACGAGCAGTACTTC
CDR3 protein: CASMGGSYEQYF

clone size: NA
J gene: TRBJ2-3
D gene: NA
V gene: TRBV29-1
CDR3 DNA: TGCAGCGCTACCGAGGGGGTGGCAGATACGCAGTATTTT
CDR3 protein: CSATEGVADTQYF

clone size: once
J gene: TRBJ1-1
D gene: NA
V gene: TRBV9
CDR3 DNA: TGTGCCAGCAGCGCCCTATTCGGGGGGAGGACTGAAGCTTTCTTT
CDR3 protein: CASSALFGGRTEAFF

clone size: NA
J gene: TRBJ1-5
D gene: NA
V gene: TRBV6-1
CDR3 DNA: TGTGCCAGCAGTGAACAACCCTATAGCAATCAGCCCCAGCATTTT
CDR3 protein: CASSEQPYSNQPQHF

clone size: NA
J gene: TRBJ1-5
D gene: NA
V gene: TRBV18
CDR3 DNA: TGTGCCAGCTCACCAGGGGCAGGCAATCAGCCCCAGCATTTT
CDR3 protein: CASSPGAGNQPQHF

clone size: NA
J gene: TRBJ2-5
D gene: TRBD2
V gene: TRBV30
CDR3 DNA: TGTGCCTGGAATCGGCGGGAGAGTTCCCCAGAGACCCAGTACTTC
CDR3 protein: CAWNRRESSPETQYF